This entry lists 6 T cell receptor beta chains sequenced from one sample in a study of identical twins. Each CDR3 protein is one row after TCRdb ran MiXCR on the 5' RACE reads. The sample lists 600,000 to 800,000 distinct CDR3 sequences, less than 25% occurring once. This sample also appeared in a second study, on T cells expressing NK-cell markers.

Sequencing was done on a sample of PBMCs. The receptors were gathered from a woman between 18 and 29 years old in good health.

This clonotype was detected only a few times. CDR3 sequence reads: CASSHRGVGTLSYNEQFF. In DNA form, the CDR3 reads TGTGCCAGCAGCCACAGAGGGGTGGGTACATTATCCTACAATGAGCAGTTCTTC. V and J are TRBV11-2 and TRBJ2-1; D possibly matches TRBD1 or TRBD2 (5 bases each). CDR3 length: 18 residues. The germline V and J ends were trimmed by 5 bases and 1 base, with 21 bases remaining between them. Germline V lookup: CDR1 SGHAT, CDR2 FQNNGV.

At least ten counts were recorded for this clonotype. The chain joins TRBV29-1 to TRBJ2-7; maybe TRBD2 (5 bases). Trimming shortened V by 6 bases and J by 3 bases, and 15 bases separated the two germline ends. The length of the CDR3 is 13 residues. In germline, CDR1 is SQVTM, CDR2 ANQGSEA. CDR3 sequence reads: CSVKTEGRYEQYF. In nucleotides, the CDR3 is TGCAGCGTCAAGACCGAGGGTCGCTACGAGCAGTACTTC.

CDR3 region: CASSLVPTEQFF. CDR3 nucleotides: TGTGCCAGCAGCTTAGTACCGACAGAGCAGTTCTTC. The chain carries TRBV11-3 and TRBJ2-1, with unresolved D. The V and J ends lost 1 base and 10 bases respectively, with 8 bases between them. Germline CDR1 reads SGHNT; CDR2 reads YENEEA. The CDR3 runs to 12 residues.

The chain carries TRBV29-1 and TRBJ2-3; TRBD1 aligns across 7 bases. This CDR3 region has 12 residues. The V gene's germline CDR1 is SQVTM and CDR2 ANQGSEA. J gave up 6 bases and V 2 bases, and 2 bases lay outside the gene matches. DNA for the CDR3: TGCAGCGTTGAACGACAGGGTGATACGCAGTATTTT. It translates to CSVERQGDTQYF.

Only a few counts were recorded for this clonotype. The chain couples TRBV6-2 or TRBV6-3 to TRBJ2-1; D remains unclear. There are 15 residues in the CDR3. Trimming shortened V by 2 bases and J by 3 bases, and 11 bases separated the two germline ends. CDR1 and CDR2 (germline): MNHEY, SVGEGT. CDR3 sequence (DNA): TGTGCCAGCAGTTACGGCAGGAGTTACTACAATGAGCAGTTCTTC. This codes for CASSYGRSYYNEQFF.

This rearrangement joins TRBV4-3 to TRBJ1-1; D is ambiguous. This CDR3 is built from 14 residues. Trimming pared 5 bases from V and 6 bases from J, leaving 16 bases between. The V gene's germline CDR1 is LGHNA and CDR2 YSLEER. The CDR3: CASSSGGGVSEAFF. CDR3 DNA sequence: TGCGCCAGCAGCTCGGGCGGCGGGGTTTCTGAAGCTTTCTTT.